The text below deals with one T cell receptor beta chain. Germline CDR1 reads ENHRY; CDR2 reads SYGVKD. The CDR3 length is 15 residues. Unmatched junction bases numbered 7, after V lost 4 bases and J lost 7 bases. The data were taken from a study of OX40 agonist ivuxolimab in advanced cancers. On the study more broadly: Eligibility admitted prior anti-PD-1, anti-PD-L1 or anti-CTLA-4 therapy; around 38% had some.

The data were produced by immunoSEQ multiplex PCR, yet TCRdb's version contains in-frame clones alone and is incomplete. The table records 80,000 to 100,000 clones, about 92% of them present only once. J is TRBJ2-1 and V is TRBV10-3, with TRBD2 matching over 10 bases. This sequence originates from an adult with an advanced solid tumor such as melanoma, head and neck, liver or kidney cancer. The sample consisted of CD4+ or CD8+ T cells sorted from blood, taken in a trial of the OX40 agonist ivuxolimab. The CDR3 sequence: CAISGRLAGVNEQFF. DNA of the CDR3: TGTGCCATCAGTGGTAGGCTAGCGGGAGTAAATGAGCAGTTCTTC.